This T cell receptor (beta chain) is from a study of shared clonotypes between healthy human individuals (TCRdb year 2020). About the full investigation: A couple of women and three men aged 18 to 49 years were included in the cohort. To increase sequencing depth and limit assay-specific biases, different laboratories used diverse techniques to prepare libraries and sequence TCR repertoires. The study deeply sequenced blood TCR repertoires of several healthy adults to estimate repertoire size and the extent of clonotype sharing between individuals. Per donor, three plates each were used for CD4 naive and CD4 memory, two for CD8 naive, and one for CD8 memory. Each donor's leukapheresis produced roughly between roughly 0.85 and 9 billion PBMCs. Broad study findings and their caveats: Higher generation probabilities were observed for clonotypes shared by all four sorted-subset donors than for non-shared clonotypes. The genetic and exposure-history diversity represented was limited by the small number of donors. When a handful of donors were compared, the shared fraction of clonotypes was about 5% for naive CD4, approximately 3.5% for naive CD8, roughly 2.5% for memory CD4, and less than 0.45% for memory CD8. Based on pairwise subsampling, the degree of clonotype sharing among donors was expected to be affected by sequencing depth. Naive subsets generally had larger estimated clonotype richness than memory subsets. Sampling was restricted to blood, and TCR repertoires in tissues likely differ from the TCR repertoires found in blood. Incomplete sequencing was indicated by rarefaction of sorted-subset datasets, despite the large sequencing depth.

TCR CDR3 regions were amplified from genomic DNA by multiplex PCR using the deep immunoSEQ assay. For each cell subset, the extracted genomic DNA was distributed evenly across all wells of several immunoSEQ 96-well plates, and each plate served as one replicate. For sorted subsets, 200 to 250 ng genomic DNA, equal to 30,000 to 35,000 T cell genomes, was loaded into each replicate PCR. Purified libraries were quantified with a Qubit 3.0 fluorometer, sized on a Bioanalyzer 2100, and re-quantified with the KAPA Library Quantification kit. A separate single-read 150-cycle Illumina NextSeq 550 flow cell was used to sequence each immunoSEQ 96-well plate. The authors' pipeline ran thus. Because the immunoSEQ output held only junctional sequences and lacked quality scores, the filtering could not match the filtering applied to full-length reads. To assign V/J genes and CDR3, sequences were annotated against IMGT germline references using PyIR, a Python wrapper for IgBLAST v1.9. Reads with weak V/J assignments (E-value above 1e-6), missing CDR3, stop codons, out-of-frame junctions, or ambiguous translated residues were removed. V3J clonotypes were defined by identical inferred V gene, J gene, and CDR3 amino acid sequence. To compute the percentage overlap between repertoires, the number of shared unique clonotypes was divided by the size of the smaller repertoire. Richness of each repertoire was evaluated using RTK rarefaction, the Chao1 estimator, and Recon v2.1 estimates of unobserved clonotypes. Generation probabilities for all TCRbeta clonotypes obtained by the gDNA method from a few donors were computed using OLGA. TCRdb stores this immuneACCESS table with in-frame sequences only. Part of the clones is absent; in the studies checked, under half of the shortfall reflects unresolved V genes, and no reason is known for the rest. That table supplies the V and J calls and clone size; D and trimming were determined from the DNA. The sample table lists about 2.1 million clones, 85% to 95% of them with a count of one. The ten largest make up over 1.5% of the sample.

CD8 naive samples consisted of CD45RO-negative cells that were positively selected for CCR7, yielding a CD45RA+CCR7+ population without TemRA cells. The donors were healthy, HIV-negative adults with no recently reported acute infections or vaccinations. All donors were Caucasian adults living in Nashville, Tennessee, USA. Blood was collected by leukapheresis, and PBMCs were isolated by Ficoll-Histopaque density gradient centrifugation and then cryopreserved in liquid nitrogen vapor phase. Analytical flow cytometry was used to check the purity and quantity of every magnetically sorted T cell population. Each sorted fraction had its genomic DNA isolated and then quantified by UV absorbance on a Nanodrop 2000c. Turning to this clone: Which antigen it targets is not known. Qualities for individual bases were not recorded, and no much larger clone is one base off.

For this chain, trimming is 0 bases at the V end and 2 bases at the J end, and the number of junction bases without a gene match is 6. CDR1 and CDR2, per the germline V gene, are LGHNA and YNFKEQ. CDR3 length: 17 amino acids, cysteine to phenylalanine. Left in the record is the CDR3 DNA by itself, 51 bases read in frame from the first base. The source material was naive CD8+ T cells from PBMCs. Taken with the paper, the label for cell subset or site translates to: CD45RA+CCR7+. The rearrangement combines TRBV4-2 with TRBJ2-3, with TRBD2 matching 9 junction bases. The receptor was isolated from a man younger than 30 in good health. Some clones in this sample may be carry-over from other donors' samples. CDR3 loop: CASSQDLAGEDTDTQYF. The nucleotides are TGTGCCAGCAGCCAAGATTTAGCGGGAGAAGACACAGATACGCAGTATTTT.